The TCR beta chain described here comes from a study of blood T cell repertoires in COVID-19. Libraries were prepared by immunoSEQ multiplex PCR; TCRdb keeps only in-frame clonotypes and omits some of them. The sample lists hundreds of thousands of clones, roughly four fifths occurring once. The CDR3 totals 15 residues. J was trimmed by 6 bases and V by 0 bases; bases with no gene match: 5. The V gene's germline CDR1 is SGHRS and CDR2 YFSETQ. Specimen: PBMCs or T cells enriched from blood (not recorded which). The chain recombines TRBV5-1 with TRBJ2-7; TRBD2 aligns across 11 bases. The source is a man aged 40-49 years who had been exposed to COVID-19. The CDR3 protein is CASSLARLAGGEQYF. The CDR3 DNA follows: TGCGCCAGCAGCTTGGCCCGGCTAGCGGGAGGCGAGCAGTACTTC.